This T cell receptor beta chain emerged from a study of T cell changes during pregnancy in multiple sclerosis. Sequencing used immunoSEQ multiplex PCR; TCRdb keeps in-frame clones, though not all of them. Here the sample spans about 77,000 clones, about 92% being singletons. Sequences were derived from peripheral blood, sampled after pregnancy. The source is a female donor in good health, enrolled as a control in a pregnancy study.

CDR3 bases: TGCGCCAGCAGCTTGACAGGAGAAGGCTATGGCTACACCTTC. This sequence encodes CASSLTGEGYGYTF. This rearrangement joins TRBV5-1 to TRBJ1-2, with a possible D match to TRBD1 (5 bases). The ends were cut back, 1 base at V and 4 bases at J, with 11 bases in the middle. The CDR3 spans 14 residues. Looked up from germline, CDR1 is SGHRS and CDR2 is YFSETQ.